The 15 T cell receptor beta chains reported below all come from one sample, sequenced in a study of tumor-infiltrating lymphocytes in primary liver carcinoma. Each 20-30 mg portion of unsorted bulk tissue served as the source for co-extraction of RNA and DNA. Constant-region priming of 500 ng total RNA yielded TCR beta cDNA. Modified slightly, ARM-PCR produced TCR beta libraries over three nested multiplex PCR rounds. Investigators reported that the first two PCR rounds, at 10 cycles each, used TRBV1-TRBV30 forward primers with a C-beta reverse primer. Each CDR3 protein is one row after TCRdb ran MiXCR on the multiplex PCR reads. The data show 75,000 to 80,000 distinct CDR3 sequences, around 66% seen once. Material: tumor-adjacent normal liver tissue. These receptors were taken from a man between 35 and 55 years old with primary liver carcinoma and hepatitis B virus infection.

Relative to its sample, this clonotype is medium-sized. The rearrangement joins TRBV10-3 to TRBJ2-7; TRBD2 might be the D (5 bases). Looked up from germline, CDR1 is ENHRY and CDR2 is SYGVKD. The V end lost 10 bases, the J end lost 5 bases, and 12 bases lay between the germline ends. CDR3 size: 11 residues. CDR3 nucleotide sequence: TGTGCCACGTCCGAGGGAAACGAGCAGTACTTC. Its translation is CATSEGNEQYF.

About this clonotype itself: The final CDR3 position lacks the conserved phenylalanine or tryptophan, pointing to a likely read error. V usage is TRBV11-2 and J usage is TRBJ2-1, with D maybe TRBD2 (6 bases). Germline CDR1 reads SGHAT; CDR2 reads FQNNGV. The CDR3 spans 15 residues. The CDR3 DNA sequence: TGTGCCAGCTGCTTAGATCACAAGGGAGGCAATGAGCAGTTCTTA. Translated: CASCLDHKGGNEQFL.

Remarks on this clonotype: Mismatch with germline at one junction end may stem from a read error. V is TRBV11-2 and J is TRBJ2-1; TRBD2 matches 7 bases. The CDR3 totals 19 residues. CDR1 SGHAT and CDR2 FQNNGV come from the germline V gene. For the CDR3, the DNA is TGTACCAGCAGCTTAGATGGGCGATTCAGCGGGACCCTTTACAATGAACGGTTCTTC. Translated: CTSSLDGRFSGTLYNERFF.

Comment on this clonotype: Sequence at one end of the junction differs from germline and may be a read error. The chain is built from TRBV6-1 and TRBJ2-1, with TRBD2 identical over 10 bases. CDR1 MNHNS and CDR2 SASEGT come from the germline V gene. The CDR3 consists of 16 residues. CDR3 bases: TGTGCCAACAGTCAACAAGGGCTGACTAGCGGGTATGAGCAGTTCTTC. This sequence encodes CANSQQGLTSGYEQFF.

The chain links TRBV7-2 to TRBJ1-4, with 9 bases identical to TRBD1. From germline, CDR1 is SGHTA and CDR2 FQGNSA. This CDR3 contains 15 residues. V lost 5 bases to trimming and J lost 3 bases; unmatched junction nucleotides: 4. In DNA form, the CDR3 reads TGTGCCAGCAGCCCGGACAGGGGCGCTAATGAAAAACTGTTTTTT. It codes for CASSPDRGANEKLFF. Full variable domain (outside the CDR3, taken from reference TRBV7-2 and TRBJ1-4): GAGVSQSPSNKVTEKGKDVELRCDPISGHTALYWYRQSLGQGLEFLIYFQGNSAPDKSGLPSDRFSAERTGGSVSTLTIQRTQQEDSAVYLCASSPDRGANEKLFFGSGTQLSVL.

Concerning this clonotype itself: This likely comes from a read error, as the CDR3 has no conserved phenylalanine or tryptophan at its end. As DNA, the CDR3 is TGCGCCAGCAGCCAAGGACTCTTGCGGAGCCGGTACAATGAGCAGTTCGTC. It specifies CASSQGLLRSRYNEQFV. This sequence joins TRBV4-1 and TRBJ2-1, with D unclear. Trimming pared 1 base from V and 4 bases from J, leaving 17 bases between. CDR1 is MGHRA and CDR2 is YSYEKL in the germline V gene. This CDR3 spans 17 amino acids.

V usage is TRBV12-3 or TRBV12-4 and J usage is TRBJ2-1; D is uncertain. This CDR3 has 12 residues. The V end lost 3 bases, the J end lost 12 bases, and 12 bases lay between the germline ends. The CDR3 DNA follows: TGTGCCAGCAGTTTGGCCGGCTGGGTGCAGTTCTTC. Encoded protein: CASSLAGWVQFF.

The chain employs TRBV6-2 or TRBV6-3 and TRBJ1-5; D gene unclear. V was cut by 2 bases and J by 0 bases, with 17 bases left in between. The CDR3 sequence is 18 residues long. Germline lookup yields CDR1 MNHEY and CDR2 SVGEGT. CDR3 region: CASSYGVGIGLSNQPQHF. The CDR3 DNA sequence: TGTGCCAGCAGTTACGGCGTCGGTATAGGACTTAGCAATCAGCCCCAGCATTTT.

This chain connects TRBV10-3 to TRBJ2-1; weak D call: TRBD2 (5 bases). The CDR3 length is 15 residues. Between the trimmed V and J ends, which lost 6 bases and 5 bases, there was a span of 17 bases. Germline V gene lookup returns CDR1 ENHRY and CDR2 SYGVKD. CDR3 bases: TGTGCCATCAGGTCTAGCCGGAGAGAAGACAATGAGCAGTTCTTC. Its translation: CAIRSSRREDNEQFF.

The chain is built from TRBV10-3 and TRBJ2-1; D not resolved. Germline CDR1 ENHRY, CDR2 SYGVKD. This CDR3 has 16 residues. Trimming took 8 bases from V and 4 from J, leaving 21 bases between them. The CDR3, as DNA: TGTGCCATCTCAGTGAATAGGGCAGAAGATTACAATGAGCAGTTCTTC. This codes for CAISVNRAEDYNEQFF.

In the case of this clonotype: An end of the junction does not agree with germline; a read error may underlie this. The chain carries TRBV28 and TRBJ2-4; TRBD1 might be the D (5 bases). There are 16 residues in the CDR3. Germline loops: CDR1 MDHEN, CDR2 SYDVKM. The CDR3 DNA is TGTGCCTGCAGTTTATCAGACAGTCCGTTTAGAAACATGCAGTACTTC. This translates into CACSLSDSPFRNMQYF.

To note about this clonotype: One junction end disagrees with the germline gene, perhaps due to a read error. DNA of the CDR3: TGCGCCATCAGCAACCAAGAGACCCAGTACTTC. It codes for CAISNQETQYF. This rearrangement joins TRBV11-2 to TRBJ2-5; D ambiguous. The CDR3 sequence is 11 residues long. In germline, CDR1 is SGHAT, CDR2 FQNNGV.

The sample holds one count of this clonotype. Its ends do not fully match the called genes, so a read error is possible. DNA of the CDR3: TGTGCCAGCAGCCAAGATCTGAGAGAGCAGTACTTC. It encodes CASSQDLREQYF. The V and J genes are TRBV4-3 and TRBJ2-7; D ambiguous. Germline V lookup: CDR1 LGHNA, CDR2 YSLEER. This CDR3 is 12 amino acids long.

Regarding this clonotype: Because the CDR3 is missing its conserved closing phenylalanine or tryptophan, this is likely a read error. The rearrangement uses TRBV11-2 and TRBJ2-1, with a weak D call TRBD2 (6 bases). The germline CDR1 and CDR2 sequences are SGHAT and FQNNGV. The CDR3 runs 16 residues. The CDR3 region is CAGSYASAHLYNEQFS. CDR3 coding DNA: TGTGCCGGCAGCTATGCTAGCGCCCATTTATACAATGAGCAGTTCTCC.

About this clonotype itself: Being one base from a much bigger clone, this may be a read error. The chain uses TRBV28 and TRBJ1-4, with D perhaps matching TRBD1 (5 bases). This CDR3 is 11 amino acids long. Per germline, CDR1 MDHEN and CDR2 SYDVKM. The CDR3 reads CASSSGGKLLF. CDR3 bases: TGTGCCAGCAGTTCCGGGGGAAAACTGCTTTTT.